This TCR beta chain was profiled in a study of blood T cell repertoires in COVID-19. Study-level information: Samples of COVID-19 (acute and convalescent) were obtained from the United States, Italy and Spain. PBMCs, B-cell-depleted T cells, or T cells were the source of the cDNA or gDNA that made up the material.

Authors' data handling: Reference gene primer amplification in the assay estimated nucleated cell counts. Clones were sequenced by immunoSEQ multiplex PCR, and TCRdb holds only the in-frame ones, with some missing. D and trimming were read from the DNA, whereas the V and J calls and clone size are those reported in that table. The sample includes 95,000 to 100,000 clones, roughly 80% seen only once; the top ten take roughly 17%. The CDR3 sequence is 15 residues long. With V trimmed by 3 bases and J by 1 base, 2 bases remained unmatched. The germline V gene encodes CDR1 SGHRS and CDR2 YFSETQ. Material for sequencing was peripheral blood. The clonotype was recovered from a woman in her sixties or seventies with acute or convalescent COVID-19. V gene TRBV5-1 combines with J gene TRBJ2-5; 11 nucleotides agree with TRBD2. CDR3 nucleotide sequence: TGCGCCAGCAGCTCCGGGACTAGCGGCCAAGAGACCCAGTACTTC. Translating gives CASSSGTSGQETQYF.